The 27 T cell receptor beta chains listed next were all sequenced from one sample in a study of metastatic and nonmetastatic thyroid tumors. MiXCR re-clonotyped the PCR reads for TCRdb. Among roughly 25,000 clones listed, more than 13% were seen once. Patients underwent thyroid surgery, and none had received any treatment before it. Input material: blood. The receptor source for this set is a female donor with papillary thyroid cancer or a benign thyroid nodule (not recorded which). Some clones in this sample may be carry-over from other donors' samples.

At least ten counts were recorded for this clone. The genes are TRBV7-9 and TRBJ2-7; D is ambiguous. CDR1 and CDR2 from the germline V gene are SEHNR and FQNEAQ (reference sequence). V was pared by 5 bases and J by 3 bases, with 11 bases between. The CDR3 consists of 13 residues. The chain's CDR3 is CASSQLDVYEQYF. CDR3 DNA sequence: TGTGCCAGCAGCCAACTTGATGTCTACGAGCAGTACTTC.

This clone has ten or more counts. Germline is not matched at one junction end, which may reflect a read error. Other DNA sequences of this sample code for an identical CDR3. V gene TRBV3-1 combines with J gene TRBJ1-1; D unresolved. Germline V gene data show CDR1 as LGHDT and CDR2 as YNNKEL (reference sequence). This CDR3 spans 12 amino acids. The CDR3 region is CASSQTRTEAFF. The CDR3 nucleotides are TGCGCCAGCAGCCAAACCCGTACTGAAGCTTTCTTT.

This clone was recorded at least ten times. The chain couples TRBV7-6 to TRBJ2-5, with unresolved D. CDR3 length: 10 residues. Trimming stripped 8 bases from V and 4 bases from J, with 5 bases between. Germline assignment: CDR1 SGHVS and CDR2 FNYEAQ. The CDR3 protein is CASAGETQYF. The CDR3 DNA sequence: TGTGCCAGCGCAGGAGAGACCCAGTACTTC.

The table lists this clone with many counts. The CDR3 region is CASSQAPWVTEAFF. In DNA form, the CDR3 reads TGTGCCAGCAGCCAAGCCCCATGGGTCACTGAAGCTTTCTTT. The chain joins TRBV14 to TRBJ1-1; D uncertain. V was cut by 1 base and J by 4 bases, with 10 bases left in between. The germline V gene encodes CDR1 SGHDN and CDR2 FVKESK. This CDR3 is 14 amino acids long.

This clone has ten or more counts. This sequence joins TRBV10-1 and TRBJ2-1, with 12 nucleotides matching TRBD2. The CDR3 has 17 amino acids. Germline lookup yields CDR1 WNHNN and CDR2 SYGVQD (reference sequence). J was trimmed by 4 bases and V by 6 bases; bases with no gene match: 10. This CDR3 is CASSATGTSGFYNEQFF. The CDR3 DNA reads TGCGCCAGCAGCGCCACCGGGACTAGCGGGTTTTACAATGAGCAGTTCTTC.

CDR3 loop: CASRPRSTGTDTQYF. DNA of the CDR3: TGTGCCAGCAGACCAAGGTCTACCGGCACAGATACGCAGTATTTT. The rearrangement links TRBV11-2 to TRBJ2-3; D unresolved. V lost 6 bases to trimming and J lost 1 base, with 14 bases between them. The CDR3 is made up of 15 amino acids. Germline CDR1 SGHAT, CDR2 FQNNGV.

Points on this clone: A much larger clone differs by one base, so this may be a read error. V gene TRBV9 combines with J gene TRBJ2-7; TRBD1 might be the D (6 bases). CDR1 is SGDLS and CDR2 is YYNGEE in the germline V gene. This CDR3 spans 15 amino acids. CDR3 in DNA: TGTGCCGGCAGCGATGGCCTTGGGGGCCGCTACGAGCAGTACTTC. Its protein product is CAGSDGLGGRYEQYF.

This clone is termed medium-sized (0.01 to 0.1%). This chain links TRBV6-1 with TRBJ2-7; D gene ambiguous. CDR3 length: 11 amino acids. Germline CDR1 and CDR2: MNHNS and SASEGT. V was shortened by 8 bases and J by 2 bases, with 7 bases between the two germline ends. The CDR3 protein is CASADAYEQYF. DNA of the CDR3: TGTGCCAGCGCAGATGCCTACGAGCAGTACTTC.

This clone was picked up many times. The chain employs TRBV7-9 and TRBJ2-5, with D maybe TRBD2 (6 bases). The CDR3 loop spans 14 amino acids. The germline V and J ends were trimmed by 1 base and 7 bases, with 13 bases remaining between them. CDR1 is SEHNR and CDR2 is FQNEAQ in the germline V gene (reference sequence). CDR3 in amino acids: CASSLEGGKGTQYF. DNA of the CDR3: TGTGCCAGCAGCTTAGAAGGAGGGAAGGGGACCCAGTACTTC.

Relative to its sample, this clone is medium-sized. The CDR3 spells CASSYSGKDLSYEQYF. CDR3 in DNA: TGTGCCAGCAGTTACTCGGGGAAGGACTTATCCTACGAGCAGTACTTC. The chain recombines TRBV6-2 or TRBV6-3 with TRBJ2-7; D may be TRBD2 (5 bases). The CDR3 covers 16 residues. V was clipped by 0 bases and J by 1 base, with 13 bases between them. Germline CDR1 and CDR2: MNHEY and SVGEGT.

This clone has at least ten counts. This chain joins TRBV7-9 and TRBJ2-1; no clear D. Trimming stripped 1 base from V and 14 bases from J, with 9 bases between. The CDR3 length is 11 residues. The germline CDR1 and CDR2 sequences are SEHNR and FQNEAQ (reference sequence). The CDR3 DNA reads as TGTGCCAGCAGCTTAGAGCTGTGGGAGTTCTTC. This codes for CASSLELWEFF.

This clone was counted many times. The V call is TRBV7-9, the J call TRBJ2-7; no clear D gene. The CDR3 runs to 12 residues. From germline, CDR1 is SEHNR and CDR2 FQNEAQ (reference sequence). Trimming pared 1 base from V and 0 bases from J, leaving 1 base between. In DNA, the CDR3 is TGTGCCAGCAGCTTAGGCTCCTACGAGCAGTACTTC. It codes for CASSLGSYEQYF.

This clone was counted ten times or more. The rearrangement uses TRBV6-1 and TRBJ1-1; D remains unclear. There are 12 residues in the CDR3. Germline V gene data show CDR1 as MNHNS and CDR2 as SASEGT. V was cut by 4 bases and J by 4 bases, with 7 bases left in between. The CDR3 DNA follows: TGTGCCAGCAGTGGAGGGCTCACTGAAGCTTTCTTT. Protein: CASSGGLTEAFF.

In regard to this clone: At one boundary the junction diverges from the germline segment, which might be a read error. This sequence joins TRBV11-2 and TRBJ2-3; tentative D call: TRBD1 (5 bases). In germline, CDR1 is SGHAT, CDR2 FQNNGV. The CDR3 sequence is 16 residues long. The CDR3 reads CASSLGSPGWDDTQYF. The CDR3 nucleotides are TGTGCCAGCAGCTTAGGATCACCAGGGTGGGATGATACACAGTATTTT.

This clone was seen repeatedly, ten times or more. The CDR3 loop reads CASCGTDTQYF. CDR3 coding DNA: TGTGCCTCGTGCGGTACAGATACGCAGTATTTT. The V and J genes are TRBV19 and TRBJ2-3; D remains ambiguous. This CDR3 spans 11 amino acids. Germline V lookup: CDR1 LNHDA, CDR2 SQIVND (reference sequence). V dropped 11 bases and J dropped 3 bases, with 9 bases sitting between them.

This clone came up many times. The chain employs TRBV28 and TRBJ1-1; a weak D match, TRBD1 (6 bases). V dropped 3 bases and J dropped 2 bases, with 10 bases sitting between them. Germline values: CDR1 MDHEN, CDR2 SYDVKM. The CDR3 is 14 residues long. The CDR3 nucleotides read TGTGCCAGCAGTTTTGAGACAGGTAACACTGAAGCTTTCTTT. It translates to CASSFETGNTEAFF.

This clone showed up many times. The chain joins TRBV19 to TRBJ2-7, with 8 bases identical to TRBD1. V dropped 8 bases and J dropped 2; count of bases not matched to a gene: 8. The CDR3 consists of 14 residues. Germline lookup yields CDR1 LNHDA and CDR2 SQIVND (reference sequence). This CDR3 is CASAPTGATYEQYF. For the CDR3, the DNA is TGTGCCAGTGCCCCGACAGGGGCCACCTACGAGCAGTACTTC.

The sample holds many counts of this clone. V is TRBV10-3 and J is TRBJ2-5; TRBD2 agrees at 14 bases. The germline V gene encodes CDR1 ENHRY and CDR2 SYGVKD. With 3 bases clipped from V and 3 bases from J, the junction kept 6 bases outside the gene matches. The CDR3 length is 17 residues. The CDR3 region has the DNA TGTGCCATCAGTGACTCACAGGGACTAGCGGGAGAAGAGACCCAGTACTTC. It yields the protein CAISDSQGLAGEETQYF.

This clone was seen at least ten times. The chain carries TRBV12-3 or TRBV12-4 and TRBJ2-1; D gene ambiguous. This CDR3 comprises 15 residues. V shed 5 bases and J shed 9 bases, with 20 bases lying between them. The CDR3 reads CASSPVGMVGGEQFF. DNA of the CDR3: TGTGCCAGCAGTCCCGTAGGGATGGTGGGCGGTGAGCAGTTCTTC.

By share, this clone ranks as medium-sized (0.01 to 0.1%). The chain links TRBV7-2 to TRBJ2-1; no reliable D call. V was clipped by 7 bases and J by 0 bases, with 16 bases between them. This CDR3 has 16 residues. Germline assignment: CDR1 SGHTA and CDR2 FQGNSA. CDR3 region: CASTKSGLSSYNEQFF. In DNA, the CDR3 is TGTGCCAGCACCAAGAGTGGTCTTAGCTCCTACAATGAGCAGTTCTTC.

This clone was detected many times. The chain is built from TRBV6-6 and TRBJ2-1; unclear D gene. This CDR3 spans 19 amino acids. V gave up 2 bases and J gave up 1 base, with 21 bases separating them. Germline CDR1 and CDR2: MNHNY and SVGAGI (reference sequence). CDR3 nucleotide sequence: TGTGCCAGCAGTTACCGCCCGGATCGGTGGGCGTCTTCCTACAATGAGCAGTTCTTC. It translates to CASSYRPDRWASSYNEQFF.

By proportion, this clone is medium-sized. The chain is built from TRBV12-3 or TRBV12-4 and TRBJ2-7; the match to TRBD1 covers 7 bases. The CDR3 has 14 amino acids. V lost 5 bases and J lost 1; bases outside the gene matches: 5. DNA for the CDR3: TGTGCCAGCAGTATACCGGGACAGTCCTACGAGCAGTACTTC. It yields the protein CASSIPGQSYEQYF.

At least ten counts were recorded for this clone. It may be a read error: a sequence one base away is much more abundant. The CDR3 sequence is CASILDGDTGELLF. The CDR3 nucleotides read TGTGCCAGCATACTGGACGGGGACACCGGGGAGCTGCTTTTT. The chain employs TRBV2 and TRBJ2-2; a weak D match, TRBD1 (6 bases). Germline V gene lookup returns CDR1 SNHLY and CDR2 FYNNEI. This CDR3 is built from 14 residues.

This clone was seen ten or more times. The V gene is TRBV28, the J gene TRBJ2-5; tentative D call: TRBD2 (5 bases). Trimming removed 7 bases at V and 2 bases at J, with 8 bases between. Germline assignment: CDR1 MDHEN and CDR2 SYDVKM. The CDR3 extends over 12 amino acids. CDR3 DNA: TGTGCCAGCAAGGGAGAGCAAGAGACCCAGTACTTC. Translating it yields CASKGEQETQYF.

This clone is judged medium-sized. The chain couples TRBV28 to TRBJ2-7, with D tentatively TRBD1 (5 bases). The CDR3 length is 15 residues. V was trimmed by 1 base and J by 0 bases, leaving 10 bases between them. CDR1 is MDHEN and CDR2 is SYDVKM in the germline V gene. In nucleotides, the CDR3 is TGTGCCAGCAGTTTATTCCAGGGTTACTCCTACGAGCAGTACTTC. Translated: CASSLFQGYSYEQYF.

In its sample, this clone was seen a few times. The rearrangement uses TRBV6-1 and TRBJ2-3, with D perhaps matching TRBD1 (6 bases). The CDR3 totals 15 residues. Germline loops: CDR1 MNHNS, CDR2 SASEGT. V was shortened by 5 bases and J by 2 bases, with 14 bases between the two germline ends. The CDR3 nucleotides are TGTGCCAGCAGTCCCAGGGGCCGGAACACAGATACGCAGTATTTT. Amino acids: CASSPRGRNTDTQYF.

This clone was counted at least ten times. This chain links TRBV19 with TRBJ2-3; D possibly corresponds to TRBD2 (6 bases). Germline loops: CDR1 LNHDA, CDR2 SQIVND (reference sequence). The CDR3 is 14 residues long. Trimming left V 2 bases short and J 3 bases short, with 9 bases between. The CDR3 DNA is TGTGCCAGTAGTATACAGGCGGGAACAGATACGCAGTATTTT. This gives the protein CASSIQAGTDTQYF.